These 28 T cell receptor beta chains were sequenced from one sample in a study of blood T cell repertoires in COVID-19. The method was immunoSEQ multiplex PCR; TCRdb's version includes in-frame clones alone and lacks a portion of them. The sample comprises fewer than 250,000 clones, about nine tenths of which are singletons, and about 0.79% rests with the top ten. Input material: peripheral blood. Receptor source: a man aged 25-45 years with COVID-19, enrolled during active disease.

The V gene is TRBV27, the J gene TRBJ2-3; possible D gene TRBD2, 6 bases. The CDR3 has 14 amino acids. Per germline, CDR1 MNHEY and CDR2 SMNVEV (reference sequence). V lost 2 bases, J lost 6 bases, and 12 bases lay in between. The CDR3 nucleotides are TGTGCCAGCAGTTTAGGCGGGGCATGGGATACGCAGTATTTT. The encoded protein is CASSLGGAWDTQYF.

The J gene is TRBJ1-1, the V gene TRBV5-6; TRBD1 aligns across 9 bases. The J segment lost 0 bases and the V segment lost 2 bases, leaving 2 bases of the junction unmatched. CDR3 length: 15 amino acids. Germline-derived CDR1 and CDR2 are SGHDT and YYEEEE. CDR3 region: CASSFRTGVNTEAFF. In DNA, the CDR3 is TGTGCCAGCAGCTTCCGGACAGGGGTGAACACTGAAGCTTTCTTT.

The rearrangement uses TRBV9 and TRBJ2-3; 8 bases are a match to TRBD2. Germline V gene lookup returns CDR1 SGDLS and CDR2 YYNGEE. The CDR3 covers 17 residues. Losses at the gene ends were 4 bases for V and 1 base for J; bases not matched to a gene: 11. CDR3 DNA sequence: TGTGCCAGCAGCCTCGGGAGTAGTAGCGGGGGCACAGATACGCAGTATTTT. Amino acids: CASSLGSSSGGTDTQYF. The full variable domain, in which reference TRBV9 and TRBJ2-3 provide the parts outside the CDR3, is DSGVTQTPKHLITATGQRVTLRCSPRSGDLSVYWYQQSLDQGLQFLIQYYNGEERAKGNILERFSAQQFPDLHSELNLSSLELGDSALYFCASSLGSSSGGTDTQYFGPGTRLTVL.

This sequence joins TRBV4-1 and TRBJ1-2, with 7 bases matching TRBD1. CDR3 size: 14 residues. CDR1 and CDR2 from the germline V gene are MGHRA and YSYEKL. The V gene end was trimmed by 2 bases and the J gene end by 5 bases; junction bases not matched to a gene: 5. The CDR3 coding sequence is TGCGCCAGCAGCCAACCGGGACAGAGGTATGGCTACACCTTC. Translated: CASSQPGQRYGYTF.

This sequence joins TRBV5-4 and TRBJ2-1; TRBD1 aligns across 8 bases. CDR1 SGHNT and CDR2 YYREEE come from the germline V gene (reference sequence). CDR3 length: 16 amino acids. Trimming took 1 base from V and 8 from J; bases not matched to a gene: 11. The CDR3 DNA reads TGTGCCAGCAGCTTGTACACAGGACAGGGTACGGATGAGCAGTTCTTC. The encoded protein is CASSLYTGQGTDEQFF.

The chain has TRBV3-1 (or the pseudogene TRBV3-2) and TRBJ1-2; TRBD1 agrees at 10 bases. Germline V gene sequence: CDR1 LGHDT, CDR2 YNNKEL (reference sequence). This CDR3 has 14 amino acids. J gave up 7 bases and V 4 bases, and 6 bases lay outside the gene matches. The CDR3 bases are TGTGCCAGCAGCCGCCGACAGGGGGCTAGTGGCTACACCTTC. Translating it yields CASSRRQGASGYTF.

The rearrangement joins TRBV6-5 to TRBJ2-7; 9 positions agree with TRBD1. Germline V gives CDR1 MNHEY, CDR2 SVGAGI. CDR3 size: 14 residues. V lost 6 bases and J lost 5; bases outside the gene matches: 8. The CDR3 region is CASRIQGAVDEQYF. DNA of the CDR3: TGTGCCAGCAGAATACAGGGGGCTGTCGACGAGCAGTACTTC.

The CDR3 coding sequence is TGTGCCTGGAGCGCGACAGGGCTCGGCTACACCTTC. This encodes CAWSATGLGYTF. This chain uses TRBV30 with TRBJ1-2, with TRBD1 identical over 7 bases. CDR1 is GTSNPN, CDR2 SVGIG, per germline (reference sequence). There are 12 residues in the CDR3. Trimming at V came to 3 bases and at J to 8 bases, leaving 6 bases not matched to a gene.

The chain joins TRBV6-5 to TRBJ2-1, with D tentatively TRBD1 (6 bases). The V end was cut by 3 bases, the J end by 8 bases, with 14 bases between. Germline V gene data show CDR1 as MNHEY and CDR2 as SVGAGI. The CDR3 spans 14 residues. The CDR3 DNA sequence: TGTGCCAGCAGTTATGGTCGGAACAGGGATGAGCAGTTCTTC. Protein sequence: CASSYGRNRDEQFF.

The CDR3 DNA follows: TGTGCCAGCAGCTCAACTACCGGGACTAGCGGACGCAATGAGCAGTTCTTC. Translated, it gives CASSSTTGTSGRNEQFF. The V and J genes are TRBV7-3 and TRBJ2-1, with 11 bases matching TRBD2. The germline V gene encodes CDR1 SGHTA and CDR2 FQGTGA. The CDR3 loop spans 17 amino acids. The V and J ends lost 4 bases and 6 bases, in that order; junction bases with no gene match: 11.

For the CDR3, the DNA is TGCGCCAGCAGTGAAGGGACAGAAGCTTTCTTT. As protein: CASSEGTEAFF. The rearrangement joins TRBV10-2 to TRBJ1-1; TRBD1 might be the D (6 bases). Trimming took off 3 bases at V and 8 bases at J, with 7 bases between the two ends. The CDR3 totals 11 residues. Germline V lookup: CDR1 WSHSY, CDR2 SAAADI.

J is TRBJ2-3 and V is TRBV5-4; 9 positions match TRBD2. CDR3 length: 15 amino acids. J gave up 6 bases and V 0 bases, and 5 bases lay outside the gene matches. CDR1 and CDR2 from the germline V gene are SGHNT and YYREEE (reference sequence). The DNA of the CDR3 is TGTGCCAGCAGCTTGGGGCTAGCGGGGTTGGATACGCAGTATTTT. Its protein is CASSLGLAGLDTQYF.

The gene calls are TRBV6-5 and TRBJ1-3; D call uncertain. The V gene lost 2 bases and the J gene lost 4 bases, with 12 bases spanning the gap. This CDR3 comprises 15 residues. Germline assignment: CDR1 MNHEY and CDR2 SVGAGI. Here the CDR3 DNA reads TGTGCCAGCAGTTACGGGATGACGGGAGGAAACACCATATATTTT. This encodes CASSYGMTGGNTIYF.

This sequence joins TRBV10-2 and TRBJ2-7; 7 nucleotides line up with TRBD2. The CDR3 is 14 amino acids. V lost 4 bases, J lost 3 bases, and 6 bases stayed unmatched. The germline gives CDR1 WSHSY, CDR2 SAAADI. Here the CDR3 DNA reads TGCGCCAGCAGTGGAGCGGGGACCTACTACGAGCAGTACTTC. It specifies CASSGAGTYYEQYF.

The chain couples TRBV7-9 to TRBJ2-7, with 8 bases identical to TRBD1. The V and J ends lost 5 bases and 6 bases, in that order; junction bases with no gene match: 9. This CDR3 comprises 14 residues. Germline-derived CDR1 and CDR2 are SEHNR and FQNEAQ (reference sequence). For the CDR3, the DNA is TGTGCCAGCAGCCCCTGGACAGGGAAGGCCGAGCAGTACTTC. The encoded protein is CASSPWTGKAEQYF.

The chain links TRBV9 to TRBJ2-2; 7 nucleotides agree with TRBD1. V was pared by 4 bases and J by 0 bases, with 9 bases of the junction left unmatched. The CDR3 totals 17 residues. The germline V gene has CDR1 SGDLS and CDR2 YYNGEE. CDR3 region: CASSSPTGAANTGELFF. The DNA for the CDR3 is TGTGCCAGCAGCTCCCCAACAGGGGCGGCGAACACCGGGGAGCTGTTTTTT.

The CDR3 here is CASSLYLGEQFF. The DNA of the CDR3 is TGTGCCAGCAGTTTATATCTAGGAGAGCAGTTCTTC. The V call is TRBV27, the J call TRBJ2-1; D uncertain. Germline V lookup: CDR1 MNHEY, CDR2 SMNVEV (reference sequence). Trimming cost V 1 base and J 10 bases, with 8 bases left between them. CDR3 length equals 12 residues.

The chain joins TRBV2 to TRBJ1-1; 8 bases match TRBD1. The CDR3 has 16 residues. CDR1 is SNHLY, CDR2 FYNNEI, per germline. V was pared by 3 bases and J by 2 bases, with 8 bases of the junction left unmatched. CDR3 nucleotide sequence: TGTGCCAGCAGTGACAGGGGGCCCAGTCAAAACACTGAAGCTTTCTTT. It yields the protein CASSDRGPSQNTEAFF.

The chain links TRBV6-1 to TRBJ1-1; 10 nucleotides agree with TRBD1. With 2 bases clipped from V and 5 bases from J, the junction kept 5 bases outside the gene matches. Germline CDR1 reads MNHNS; CDR2 reads SASEGT. The CDR3 length is 15 residues. CDR3 sequence reads: CASSEMRTGGTEAFF. CDR3 DNA sequence: TGTGCCAGCAGTGAAATGAGGACAGGGGGAACTGAAGCTTTCTTT.

This clone has a single count. The chain uses TRBV5-1 and TRBJ2-3, with 13 bases identical to TRBD2. Trimming removed 4 bases from V and 0 bases from J; junction bases left unmatched: 5. Germline assignment: CDR1 SGHRS and CDR2 YFSETQ. The CDR3 covers 17 residues. CDR3 coding DNA: TGCGCCAGCAGCCTACTAGCGGGGGGGCTGAGCACAGATACGCAGTATTTT. Its translation is CASSLLAGGLSTDTQYF.

V gene TRBV5-1 combines with J gene TRBJ2-1, with 11 bases matching TRBD2. The length of the CDR3 is 16 residues. Germline CDR1 and CDR2: SGHRS and YFSETQ. V gave up 2 bases and J gave up 2 bases; unmatched junction bases: 3. The CDR3 bases are TGCGCCAGCAGCTTACTAGCGGGGGACCCCTACAATGAGCAGTTCTTC. Amino acids: CASSLLAGDPYNEQFF.

V usage is TRBV7-6 and J usage is TRBJ2-1, with a possible D match to TRBD2 (6 bases). Trimming took off 2 bases at V and 0 bases at J, with 14 bases between the two ends. Germline V lookup: CDR1 SGHVS, CDR2 FNYEAQ. This CDR3 is built from 17 residues. The CDR3 DNA follows: TGTGCCAGCAGCTTAACTCCGGGCGGGGCCTCCTACAATGAGCAGTTCTTC. Protein sequence: CASSLTPGGASYNEQFF.

The chain is built from TRBV9 and TRBJ1-1; D perhaps matches TRBD1 (5 bases). This CDR3 is built from 13 residues. Germline V gene sequence: CDR1 SGDLS, CDR2 YYNGEE. V gave up 0 bases and J gave up 5 bases, with 8 bases separating them. This CDR3 reads CASSVGAGTEAFF. CDR3 sequence (DNA): TGTGCCAGCAGCGTAGGGGCAGGGACTGAAGCTTTCTTT.

The CDR3 DNA follows: TGTGCCAGCGGGGAACAGGTCCTTAGCAATCAGCCCCAGCATTTT. Its protein is CASGEQVLSNQPQHF. The rearrangement joins TRBV6-5 to TRBJ1-5, with D perhaps TRBD1 (5 bases). Germline CDR1 is MNHEY and CDR2 is SVGAGI. Trimming took 8 bases from V and 0 from J, leaving 14 bases between them. The CDR3 spans 15 residues.

The chain joins TRBV4-1 to TRBJ1-1; maybe TRBD1 (5 bases). Deletions cut 0 bases from V and 10 bases from J, with 9 bases between. The CDR3 totals 12 residues. CDR1 is MGHRA and CDR2 is YSYEKL in the germline V gene. This CDR3 is CASSQEGARAFF. As DNA, the CDR3 is TGCGCCAGCAGCCAAGAAGGGGCTCGAGCTTTCTTT.

The chain joins TRBV13 to TRBJ1-1, with no clear D. Germline V gives CDR1 PRHDT, CDR2 FYEKMQ (reference sequence). The CDR3 loop spans 14 amino acids. V dropped 0 bases and J dropped 2 bases, with 7 bases sitting between them. The CDR3 bases are TGTGCCAGCAGCTTAGGTGGCGGCAACACTGAAGCTTTCTTT. Its translation: CASSLGGGNTEAFF.

The gene calls are TRBV2 and TRBJ1-5; D not certain. The CDR3 is made up of 13 amino acids. V lost 5 bases and J lost 4, with 9 bases in between. Per germline, CDR1 SNHLY and CDR2 FYNNEI. In nucleotides, the CDR3 is TGTGCCAGCAGTATGGAACAGAATCAGCCCCAGCATTTT. This sequence encodes CASSMEQNQPQHF.

The table lists this clone with a count of one. CDR3 coding DNA: TGTGCCAGTGGACAGGCGGCCGACACTGAAGCTTTCTTT. It codes for CASGQAADTEAFF. This chain joins TRBV19 and TRBJ1-1, with 7 nucleotides matching TRBD1. V shed 8 bases, J shed 3 bases, and the junction held 6 bases outside the gene matches. CDR1 is LNHDA, CDR2 SQIVND, per germline (reference sequence). This CDR3 is 13 amino acids long.